This entry lists 8 T cell receptor beta chains sequenced from one sample in a study of blood T cell repertoires in COVID-19. The data were produced by immunoSEQ multiplex PCR, yet TCRdb's version contains in-frame clones alone and is incomplete. The table has 200,000 to 300,000 clones, around 86% seen once; the top ten hold around 6%. Specimen: peripheral blood. The receptors were sampled from an elderly woman with COVID-19, enrolled during active disease.

The chain employs TRBV3-1 (or the pseudogene TRBV3-2) and TRBJ1-3, with D possibly TRBD1 on 6 matching bases. The CDR3 is 14 amino acids. Trimming took 3 bases from V and 2 from J, leaving 8 bases between them. Germline V gives CDR1 LGHDT, CDR2 YNNKEL (reference sequence). The DNA of the CDR3 is TGTGCCAGCAGCCAGGGGGCTCCTGGAAACACCATATATTTT. Its translation is CASSQGAPGNTIYF.

This chain links TRBV10-3 with TRBJ2-3; 12 bases agree with TRBD2. Trimming removed 3 bases from V and 3 bases from J; junction bases left unmatched: 7. Germline CDR1 reads ENHRY; CDR2 reads SYGVKD. The CDR3 has 17 amino acids. CDR3 region: CAISDSRTSGITDTQYF. CDR3 coding DNA: TGTGCCATCAGTGATTCCCGGACTAGCGGGATTACAGATACGCAGTATTTT.

This rearrangement joins TRBV3-1 (or the pseudogene TRBV3-2) to TRBJ2-5, with 10 bases identical to TRBD2. V shed 4 bases and J 0 bases; nucleotides not matched to a gene: 5. The CDR3 is 16 residues long. Germline lookup yields CDR1 LGHDT and CDR2 YNNKEL (reference sequence). This CDR3 is CASSRTGLADQETQYF. For the CDR3, the DNA is TGTGCCAGCAGCCGAACCGGACTAGCGGACCAAGAGACCCAGTACTTC.

This sequence joins TRBV6-6 and TRBJ2-7; tentatively, D is TRBD2 (6 bases). CDR1 is MNHNY, CDR2 SVGAGI, per germline (reference sequence). This CDR3 contains 15 residues. Trimming stripped 7 bases from V and 0 bases from J, with 16 bases between. The CDR3 loop reads CASKYGGDGSYEQYV. The DNA of the CDR3 is TGTGCCAGCAAATACGGAGGGGACGGCTCCTACGAGCAGTACGTC.

This chain uses TRBV15 with TRBJ2-3; perhaps TRBD2 as D (6 bases). Germline assignment: CDR1 LNHNV and CDR2 YYDKDF (reference sequence). V lost 4 bases, J lost 4 bases, and 18 bases lay in between. CDR3 length: 16 residues. DNA of the CDR3: TGTGCCACCAGCACCCTTCGATCGGGGGAGGCAGATACGCAGTATTTT. It is translated as CATSTLRSGEADTQYF.

The chain uses TRBV3-1 (or the pseudogene TRBV3-2) and TRBJ2-3; D is possibly TRBD1 (5 bases). The CDR3 contains 13 residues. The germline V and J ends were trimmed by 5 bases and 6 bases, with 12 bases remaining between them. Germline V gene lookup returns CDR1 LGHDT and CDR2 YNNKEL (reference sequence). The CDR3 protein is CASSSARVDTQYF. CDR3 DNA: TGTGCCAGCAGCTCAGCCAGGGTGGATACGCAGTATTTT.

V gene TRBV28 combines with J gene TRBJ1-6; TRBD1 agrees at 8 bases. V lost 3 bases and J lost 10; bases outside the gene matches: 14. The CDR3 sequence is 17 residues long. Germline lookup yields CDR1 MDHEN and CDR2 SYDVKM. The CDR3 DNA reads TGTGCCAGCAGTTTCCAACGGACAGGGCTCTCAGGCTCACCCCTCCACTTT. Its translation is CASSFQRTGLSGSPLHF. Complete variable domain (other parts from reference TRBV28 and TRBJ1-6): DVKVTQSSRYLVKRTGEKVFLECVQDMDHENMFWYRQDPGLGLRLIYFSYDVKMKEKGDIPEGYSVSREKKERFSLILESASTNQTSMYLCASSFQRTGLSGSPLHFGNGTRLTVT.

The CDR3 nucleotides read TGTGCCAGTACCCCGTCTACAGGTTCAGGAGGGTATGGCTACACCTTC. Its protein is CASTPSTGSGGYGYTF. The chain has TRBV9 and TRBJ1-2; D is possibly TRBD1 (5 bases). V gave up 8 bases and J gave up 5 bases, with 25 bases separating them. CDR1 is SGDLS, CDR2 YYNGEE, per germline. CDR3 length: 16 residues.